One and the same sample provided the 3 T cell receptor beta chains below, sequenced in a study of blood T cells in healthy people across ages. A second PCR of 7 to 11 cycles used a sample-barcoded 5' primer and a J-beta primer mix. One entry per CDR3 protein, called by TCRdb with MiXCR from the 5' RACE reads. There are around 500,000 distinct CDR3 sequences in the sample; about a quarter occur only once, and over 3.5% lies in the top ten. The data were also submitted as part of a second study, on T cells of mothers and their children.

Sequenced: blood. The source is a boy between 2 and 10 years old in good health.

This clonotype was seen many times. The chain joins TRBV7-2 to TRBJ2-5, with D possibly TRBD1 on 6 matching bases. Per germline, CDR1 SGHTA and CDR2 FQGNSA. This CDR3 has 15 residues. V was clipped by 5 bases and J by 2 bases, with 15 bases between them. CDR3 amino acids: CASSTPGHTQETQYF. The CDR3 region has the DNA TGTGCCAGCAGCACCCCGGGACATACACAAGAGACCCAGTACTTC. Full variable domain (rest looked up from reference TRBV7-2 and TRBJ2-5): GAGVSQSPSNKVTEKGKDVELRCDPISGHTALYWYRQSLGQGLEFLIYFQGNSAPDKSGLPSDRFSAERTGGSVSTLTIQRTQQEDSAVYLCASSTPGHTQETQYFGPGTRLLVL.

J is TRBJ2-3 and V is TRBV27, with D possibly being TRBD2 (6 bases). The CDR3 extends over 15 amino acids. Trimming removed 4 bases from V and 2 bases from J, with 13 bases in between. The germline V gene encodes CDR1 MNHEY and CDR2 SMNVEV (reference sequence). CDR3 nucleotides: TGTGCCAGCAGTTCCATAGCGGCTCTCACAGATACGCAGTATTTT. Protein: CASSSIAALTDTQYF.

The J gene is TRBJ2-1, the V gene TRBV20-1, with TRBD2 matching over 8 bases. The CDR3 totals 14 residues. From germline, CDR1 is DFQATT and CDR2 SNEGSKA (reference sequence). V was pared by 6 bases and J by 9 bases, with 13 bases of the junction left unmatched. The DNA for the CDR3 is TGCAGTGCGAGCCCGGGGCTAGCGGGTCCTGAGCAGTTCTTC. Its translation: CSASPGLAGPEQFF.